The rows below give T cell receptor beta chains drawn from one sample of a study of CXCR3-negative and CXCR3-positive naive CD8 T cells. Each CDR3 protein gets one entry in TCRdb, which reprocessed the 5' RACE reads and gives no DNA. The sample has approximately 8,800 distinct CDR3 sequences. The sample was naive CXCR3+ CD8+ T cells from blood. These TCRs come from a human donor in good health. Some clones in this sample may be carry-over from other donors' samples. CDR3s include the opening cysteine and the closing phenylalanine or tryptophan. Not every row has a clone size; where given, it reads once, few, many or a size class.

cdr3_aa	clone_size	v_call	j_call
CASIGPSPEQFF	NA	TRBV25-1	TRBJ2-1
CASSSSGFGADTGELFF	NA	TRBV5-1	TRBJ2-2
CATSREMVLAGEPGETQYF	medium-sized	TRBV15	TRBJ2-5
CASSWDSYNEQFF	NA	TRBV6-2/TRBV6-3	TRBJ2-1
CSVEDSSGVGYTF	NA	TRBV29-1	TRBJ1-2
CASSPIHREEAFF	NA	TRBV6-5	TRBJ1-1
CSVEGGTGDFAEKLFF	medium-sized	TRBV29-1	TRBJ1-4
CSALNRVGDYGYTF	medium-sized	TRBV20-1	TRBJ1-2
CASSSGLGKYSPLHF	NA	TRBV13	TRBJ1-6
CASSEFLRAEETQYF	NA	TRBV25-1	TRBJ2-5
CASSLRDISSTDTQYF	NA	TRBV14	TRBJ2-3
CASSSSRGQRSYEQYF	NA	TRBV5-1	TRBJ2-7
CSARVGGGLAKNIQYF	medium-sized	TRBV20-1	TRBJ2-4
CSLLAGLYNEQFF	NA	TRBV29-1	TRBJ2-1
CSAWHLRDTSQETQYF	medium-sized	TRBV20-1	TRBJ2-5
CASSGAGTPKETQYF	NA	TRBV9	TRBJ2-5
CASSFWGQDQETQYF	medium-sized	TRBV5-1	TRBJ2-5
CASSPGPYSNTEAFF	NA	TRBV7-3	TRBJ1-1
CASSVGASSSYEQYF	medium-sized	TRBV5-1	TRBJ2-7
CASSVDPAGVNEQFF	NA	TRBV9	TRBJ2-1
CSVEGGLTYEQYF	medium-sized	TRBV29-1	TRBJ2-7
CASSPLWGQETQYF	NA	TRBV11-3	TRBJ2-5
CSALGLGHDQETQYF	NA	TRBV29-1	TRBJ2-5
CASSLAGDYNEQFF	NA	TRBV19	TRBJ2-1
CASSLEDGYEQYF	NA	TRBV7-6	TRBJ2-7
CASSLARTNTEAFF	NA	TRBV27	TRBJ1-1
CSVDSLAVYNEQFF	medium-sized	TRBV29-1	TRBJ2-1
CSVGYTNTGELFF	NA	TRBV29-1	TRBJ2-2
CASSMGLTSYNEQFF	NA	TRBV19	TRBJ2-1